The 8 T cell receptor beta chains given below trace back to one sample, sequenced in a study of OX40 agonist ivuxolimab in advanced cancers. The table came from immunoSEQ multiplex PCR; TCRdb's copy has only in-frame clones and leaves some out. Here the sample spans about 28,000 clones, roughly 84% being singletons. Here the sequenced sample was CD4+ or CD8+ T cells sorted from blood, taken in a trial of the OX40 agonist ivuxolimab. Source of these receptors: an adult with an advanced solid tumor such as melanoma, head and neck, liver or kidney cancer.

This clone was recorded only once. The J gene is TRBJ2-5, the V gene TRBV2, with a weak D call TRBD2 (5 bases). V lost 6 bases, J lost 5 bases, and 19 bases lay in between. Germline lookup yields CDR1 SNHLY and CDR2 FYNNEI. CDR3 length: 15 residues. CDR3 nucleotides: TGTGCCAGCAGGACATTTGTGGGAGCTCTGGAGACCCAGTACTTC. This encodes CASRTFVGALETQYF.

The V gene is TRBV6-4, the J gene TRBJ2-3; 7 bases are shared with TRBD1. Per germline, CDR1 MRHNA and CDR2 SNTAGT. The V segment lost 6 bases and the J segment 3 bases; nucleotides outside the gene matches: 6. The CDR3 contains 14 residues. The CDR3 loop reads CASSVGQETDTQYF. CDR3 nucleotide sequence: TGTGCCAGCAGCGTCGGACAGGAGACAGATACGCAGTATTTT.

The chain recombines TRBV19 with TRBJ2-7, with D perhaps given as TRBD1 or TRBD2 (5 bases each). Germline assignment: CDR1 LNHDA and CDR2 SQIVND (reference sequence). CDR3 length: 15 amino acids. V was pared by 3 bases and J by 2 bases, with 14 bases between. As DNA, the CDR3 is TGTGCCAGTAGTATTTGGGACGGGCCGGCCTACGAGCAGTACTTC. Amino acids: CASSIWDGPAYEQYF.

This clone is labeled as medium-sized. The V call is TRBV7-2, the J call TRBJ1-2; D not resolved. This CDR3 spans 15 amino acids. V gave up 1 base and J gave up 4 bases, with 13 bases separating them. Looked up from germline, CDR1 is SGHTA and CDR2 is FQGNSA. For the CDR3, the DNA is TGTGCCAGCAGCTTAGTAACGAGGACCCGCTATGGCTACACCTTC. It yields the protein CASSLVTRTRYGYTF.

V usage is TRBV5-1 and J usage is TRBJ1-1, with a tentative D call TRBD1 (5 bases). V shed 0 bases and J shed 7 bases, with 13 bases lying between them. Germline assignment: CDR1 SGHRS and CDR2 YFSETQ. This CDR3 is built from 14 residues. Here the CDR3 reads CASSLVPTDLEAFF. CDR3 coding DNA: TGCGCCAGCAGCTTGGTACCGACAGATCTTGAAGCTTTCTTT.

V gene TRBV5-1 combines with J gene TRBJ2-2; 11 bases are shared with TRBD2. The CDR3 sequence is 14 residues long. Germline V gives CDR1 SGHRS, CDR2 YFSETQ. V shed 6 bases and J 7 bases; nucleotides not matched to a gene: 5. CDR3 in amino acids: CASKTSGTLGELFF. The CDR3 nucleotides are TGCGCCAGCAAGACTAGCGGGACTCTCGGGGAGCTGTTTTTT.

V is TRBV5-4 and J is TRBJ2-5; D is perhaps TRBD2 (6 bases). CDR1 and CDR2 from the germline V gene are SGHNT and YYREEE (reference sequence). The CDR3 extends over 15 amino acids. Deletions cut 4 bases from V and 0 bases from J, with 13 bases between. In DNA form, the CDR3 reads TGTGCCAGCAGCCTGGGAGGATCCTACCAAGAGACCCAGTACTTC. Translation gives CASSLGGSYQETQYF.

This clone was observed once. The chain employs TRBV5-6 and TRBJ1-1, with 7 bases fitting TRBD1. J was trimmed by 6 bases and V by 3 bases; bases with no gene match: 8. Germline CDR1 reads SGHDT; CDR2 reads YYEEEE. The CDR3 sequence is 14 residues long. CDR3 region: CASSSGRGYAEAFF. The CDR3 coding sequence is TGTGCCAGCAGCTCAGGCAGGGGGTACGCTGAAGCTTTCTTT.